This record covers a single T cell receptor beta chain. The table lists this clone with a count of one. Its cognate antigen has yet to be identified. Base qualities are missing; no much larger clone stands one base away. Receptor libraries were prepared by the immunoSEQ multiplex PCR assay. Rearranged TCR beta chain products were amplified from genomic DNA of sorted T-cell subsets and sequenced. From the authors' description of their analysis: Shannon entropy and Simpson indices were used to quantify the repertoire diversity of productive TCR beta rearrangements. Clonal expansion was assessed using the summed frequency of the 100 most abundant productive TCR beta clonotypes among total reads. The TRB repertoires were scored with a self-reactivity index that is based on amino acid usage at CDR3beta positions 6 and 7. Repertoire analyses used two-way ANOVA; flow cytometric analyses used Student t or Mann-Whitney tests. Entries here come from immuneACCESS through TCRdb and include only in-frame sequences with V and J called. Some clones fail to appear in such tables; in the studies checked, an unresolved V gene covers under half of the shortfall, and the cause of the remainder is unknown. V and J calls and clone size are copied from that table; D and trimming were computed from the DNA. In this sample the table shows some 8,800 clones, just under 95% of which occur a single time. The ten largest clonotypes hold about 1.5% of the sample.

V is clipped by 0 bases and J by 2 bases, and the sequence between their germline boundaries is 6 bases long. Counted from cysteine to phenylalanine, this CDR3 has 13 amino acids. This entry keeps only the CDR3 DNA: 39 bases, framed from base 1. CDR1 and CDR2 were assigned from the germline V gene as SGHRS and YFSETQ. The data derive from a study of regulatory and conventional T cells in RAG deficiency (TCRdb year 2017). Concerning the study at large: Hypomorphic RAG mutations in combined immunodeficiency or atypical SCID are frequently associated with autoimmunity. High-throughput TCR beta sequencing was used to compare the repertoire diversity and composition of Treg, conventional CD4+ and CD8+ T cells between RAG-deficient patients and healthy controls.

Before genomic DNA extraction, conventional CD4+ T cells were isolated from blood as CD25-low CD127-high cells. Eight patients with RAG deficiency were studied: one with SCID, two with Omenn syndrome and five with combined immunodeficiency or atypical SCID. The study at large found these results: Markedly lower Shannon entropy and higher Simpson indices were observed in RAG-deficient patients than in control T-cell subpopulations. In Omenn syndrome patients, sorted CD25-high CD127-low cells may represent peripherally activated cells rather than bona fide Treg cells. Shorter CDR3 lengths were found in all patient T-cell subsets, and >75% Treg-Tconv repertoire overlap at nucleotide and amino acid level was observed in Omenn syndrome patients. Some T-cell subset analyses were not performed for some subjects. Compared with controls, Omenn syndrome and CID/AS patients had roughly 100-fold fewer unique TCR beta sequences in Treg cells, whereas the reduction in the other subsets was around 9.4-fold.

The specimen sequenced was CD4+ effector T cells sorted from blood. This clonotype was obtained from a human donor with RAG deficiency presenting as severe combined immunodeficiency. The chain couples TRBV5-1 to TRBJ2-7, with the D gene not clear enough to name. The nucleotide sequence reads TGCGCCAGCAGCTTGGTAGAGACCTACGAGCAGTACTTC. Its protein reads: CASSLVETYEQYF.